One and the same sample provided the 32 T cell receptor beta chains below, sequenced in a study of blood T cell repertoires in COVID-19. Libraries were prepared by immunoSEQ multiplex PCR; TCRdb keeps only in-frame clonotypes and omits some of them. This sample yields around 150,000 clones, of which approximately 92% are seen a single time; about 4.5% belongs to the top ten. The sequenced sample was peripheral blood. These receptors all stem from a woman in her 50s with acute or convalescent COVID-19.

This chain connects TRBV24-1 to TRBJ2-5; the match to TRBD1 covers 8 bases. The J segment lost 6 bases and the V segment lost 3 bases, leaving 8 bases of the junction unmatched. Germline CDR1 reads KGHDR; CDR2 reads SFDVKD. The CDR3 sequence is 15 residues long. This CDR3 is CATSDRTGGMKTQYF. The CDR3 DNA follows: TGTGCCACCAGTGATCGTACAGGGGGTATGAAGACCCAGTACTTC.

The chain recombines TRBV3-1 (or the pseudogene TRBV3-2) with TRBJ1-3; D uncertain. Per the germline V gene, CDR1 is LGHDT and CDR2 is YNNKEL (reference sequence). The V end was cut by 0 bases, the J end by 7 bases, with 10 bases between. CDR3 length: 14 residues. Here the CDR3 DNA reads TGTGCCAGCAGCCAAGATCTCGGGATGAACACCATATATTTT. This sequence encodes CASSQDLGMNTIYF.

This clone was picked up one time. The chain carries TRBV19 and TRBJ1-2; maybe TRBD1 (6 bases). The V gene's germline CDR1 is LNHDA and CDR2 SQIVND (reference sequence). The CDR3 is made up of 12 amino acids. The V end lost 5 bases, the J end lost 8 bases, and 12 bases lay between the germline ends. The CDR3 bases are TGTGCCAGTAGTTCTACAGGGACCGGCTACACCTTC. It yields the protein CASSSTGTGYTF.

The V call is TRBV2, the J call TRBJ2-7; a possible D gene is TRBD1 (5 bases). In germline, CDR1 is SNHLY, CDR2 FYNNEI. V lost 6 bases, J lost 4 bases, and 16 bases lay in between. CDR3 length: 14 residues. The CDR3 protein is CASRNGQRAYEQYF. CDR3 nucleotide sequence: TGTGCCAGCAGGAACGGACAAAGGGCTTACGAGCAGTACTTC.

The V call is TRBV4-2, the J call TRBJ1-1; the D is unclear. Trimming removed 4 bases from V and 2 bases from J, with 11 bases in between. The CDR3 is 14 amino acids. Germline lookup yields CDR1 LGHNA and CDR2 YNFKEQ. The CDR3 sequence: CASSPREANTEAFF. The CDR3 DNA sequence: TGTGCCAGCAGCCCCCGCGAGGCCAACACTGAAGCTTTCTTT.

This chain connects TRBV7-9 to TRBJ2-5; 7 positions match TRBD2. V shed 5 bases and J 1 base; nucleotides not matched to a gene: 1. The CDR3 extends over 13 amino acids. Looked up from germline, CDR1 is SEHNR and CDR2 is FQNEAQ (reference sequence). The CDR3 region is CASSPGGQETQYF. As DNA, the CDR3 is TGTGCCAGCAGCCCGGGGGGCCAAGAGACCCAGTACTTC.

The V call is TRBV21-1, the J call TRBJ1-6. TRBV21-1 is deemed a pseudogene. The CDR3 totals 15 residues. The CDR3 sequence is CASSIRGHIGSPLHF. The CDR3 DNA follows: TGTGCCAGCAGCATCCGTGGCCATATCGGGTCACCCCTCCACTTT.

The chain has TRBV11-2 and TRBJ1-5; no clear D. CDR1 is SGHAT and CDR2 is FQNNGV in the germline V gene. V lost 6 bases to trimming and J lost 5 bases, with 11 bases between them. This CDR3 contains 13 residues. CDR3 amino acids: CASRGETYQPQHF. The CDR3 DNA follows: TGTGCCAGCAGGGGAGAGACTTATCAGCCCCAGCATTTT.

The V and J genes are TRBV2 and TRBJ1-6; 7 bases agree with TRBD1. CDR3 length: 16 residues. Germline V gives CDR1 SNHLY, CDR2 FYNNEI. Trimming cost V 5 bases and J 8 bases; bases outside gene matches: 12. The CDR3 DNA sequence: TGTGCCAGCAGTTACCCACAGGGGAAGGGTGATTCACCCCTCCACTTT. Protein: CASSYPQGKGDSPLHF.

The rearrangement links TRBV4-1 to TRBJ1-1; D not resolved. Germline assignment: CDR1 MGHRA and CDR2 YSYEKL. The V gene lost 0 bases and the J gene lost 0 bases, with 14 bases spanning the gap. This CDR3 comprises 17 residues. As DNA, the CDR3 is TGCGCCAGCAGCCAAGATCGGGGAAAGACCCTGAACACTGAAGCTTTCTTT. Its protein product is CASSQDRGKTLNTEAFF.

The chain has TRBV3-1 (or the pseudogene TRBV3-2) and TRBJ2-4; no definite D call. CDR3 length: 14 residues. V lost 4 bases to trimming and J lost 2 bases, with 9 bases between them. Germline CDR1 and CDR2: LGHDT and YNNKEL (reference sequence). CDR3 sequence (DNA): TGTGCCAGCAGCCCCTGGGCCACCAAAAACATTCAGTACTTC. It encodes CASSPWATKNIQYF.

The chain employs TRBV12-3 or TRBV12-4 and TRBJ1-1; 7 bases fit TRBD1. V was pared by 6 bases and J by 8 bases, with 6 bases of the junction left unmatched. This CDR3 spans 12 amino acids. DNA of the CDR3: TGTGCCAGCAGGGGGACAGCCGTAGAAGCTTTCTTT. Residues: CASRGTAVEAFF.

This chain joins TRBV20-1 and TRBJ1-4, with D possibly being TRBD1 (5 bases). The CDR3 loop spans 15 amino acids. With 3 bases removed from V and 2 bases from J, the gap between germline ends came to 13 bases. In germline, CDR1 is DFQATT, CDR2 SNEGSKA (reference sequence). The CDR3 loop reads CSASRGTTTNEKLFF. As DNA, the CDR3 is TGCAGTGCTAGTAGGGGTACGACGACTAATGAAAAACTGTTTTTT.

The J gene is TRBJ1-3, the V gene TRBV18; a possible D gene is TRBD1 (6 bases). Trimming pared 4 bases from V and 15 bases from J, leaving 16 bases between. This CDR3 region has 12 residues. Germline lookup yields CDR1 KGHSH and CDR2 LQKENI. Here the CDR3 reads CASSLPPGRGYF. The CDR3 region has the DNA TGTGCCAGCTCACTACCACCCGGCAGGGGATATTTT.

The genes are TRBV12-5 and TRBJ1-5; TRBD1 is a possible D gene (6 bases). CDR3 length: 14 amino acids. The V gene lost 7 bases and the J gene lost 5 bases, with 15 bases spanning the gap. Germline assignment: CDR1 LGHNT and CDR2 FRNRAP. The CDR3 region is CASAWGGPDQPQHF. CDR3 sequence (DNA): TGTGCTAGTGCCTGGGGGGGGCCCGATCAGCCCCAGCATTTT. The full variable domain, its missing parts supplied by reference TRBV12-5 and TRBJ1-5, is DARVTQTPRHKVTEMGQEVTMRCQPILGHNTVFWYRQTMMQGLELLAYFRNRAPLDDSGMPKDRFSAEMPDATLATLKIQPSEPRDSAVYFCASAWGGPDQPQHFGDGTRLSIL.

The chain carries TRBV7-6 and TRBJ1-3; TRBD1 agrees at 7 bases. The CDR3 length is 14 residues. The V gene's germline CDR1 is SGHVS and CDR2 FNYEAQ. After removal of 5 bases from V and 2 bases from J, the junction contained 3 bases not matched to a gene. The CDR3 spells CASSTTGAGNTIYF. The CDR3 coding sequence is TGTGCCAGCAGCACCACAGGGGCTGGAAACACCATATATTTT. Filled out from reference TRBV7-6 and TRBJ1-3, the complete variable domain reads GAGVSQSPRYKVTKRGQDVALRCDPISGHVSLYWYRQALGQGPEFLTYFNYEAQQDKSGLPNDRFSAERPEGSISTLTIQRTEQRDSAMYRCASSTTGAGNTIYFGEGSWLTVV.

The chain has TRBV28 and TRBJ2-7, with a tentative D call TRBD1 (6 bases). Germline CDR1 and CDR2: MDHEN and SYDVKM. The CDR3 is 14 amino acids. Trimming shortened V by 5 bases and J by 1 base, and 12 bases separated the two germline ends. The CDR3 DNA follows: TGTGCCAGCAGTACCAACAGGGATTCCTACGAGCAGTACTTC. Its translation: CASSTNRDSYEQYF.

The chain joins TRBV6-5 to TRBJ1-5; 8 nucleotides line up with TRBD1. Germline trimming cut 6 bases from V and 3 bases from J; bases unmatched to any gene: 7. The CDR3 has 15 residues. Germline CDR1 reads MNHEY; CDR2 reads SVGAGI. DNA of the CDR3: TGTGCCAGCAGCTATACAGGGGGGGACAATCAGCCCCAGCATTTT. Its translation is CASSYTGGDNQPQHF.

This clone was detected once. The rearrangement uses TRBV5-6 and TRBJ1-1; 11 nucleotides match TRBD1. Per the germline V gene, CDR1 is SGHDT and CDR2 is YYEEEE. The CDR3 loop spans 16 amino acids. V was pared by 4 bases and J by 7 bases, with 12 bases of the junction left unmatched. The CDR3 region has the DNA TGTGCCAGCAGCCTTTGGACAGGGGGCGGTCGGAATGAAGCTTTCTTT. Translated: CASSLWTGGGRNEAFF.

The gene calls are TRBV5-4 and TRBJ2-5; perhaps TRBD2 as D (7 bases). Trimming left V 3 bases short and J 6 bases short, with 18 bases between. This CDR3 comprises 15 residues. Germline CDR1 and CDR2: SGHNT and YYREEE (reference sequence). The CDR3 sequence: CASSSRGGVRKTQYF. The CDR3 bases are TGTGCCAGCAGCTCAAGGGGGGGGGTCAGAAAGACCCAGTACTTC.

The chain uses TRBV30 and TRBJ1-1; 10 bases line up with TRBD1. There are 15 residues in the CDR3. Per the germline V gene, CDR1 is GTSNPN and CDR2 is SVGIG (reference sequence). Losses at the gene ends were 4 bases for V and 4 bases for J; bases not matched to a gene: 9. The CDR3 spells CAWTTGQGFGTEAFF. The CDR3 DNA is TGTGCCTGGACAACGGGACAGGGGTTTGGCACTGAAGCTTTCTTT.

This rearrangement joins TRBV7-2 to TRBJ2-7; D unclear. Germline V gives CDR1 SGHTA, CDR2 FQGNSA. V lost 1 base, J lost 6 bases, and 10 bases lay in between. This CDR3 is 13 amino acids long. CDR3 in DNA: TGTGCCAGCAGCTTAGTCCTTACGGTCGAGCAGTACTTC. Its translation: CASSLVLTVEQYF.

The CDR3 bases are TGCGCCAGCAGCCCCTCGAGCCACTCTGGAAACACCATATATTTT. Its protein is CASSPSSHSGNTIYF. This sequence joins TRBV5-1 and TRBJ1-3; the D is unclear. V lost 4 bases, J lost 0 bases, and 11 bases lay in between. The germline gives CDR1 SGHRS, CDR2 YFSETQ. The CDR3 runs to 15 residues. Together with reference TRBV5-1 and TRBJ1-3, the CDR3 gives the full variable domain: KAGVTQTPRYLIKTRGQQVTLSCSPISGHRSVSWYQQTPGQGLQFLFEYFSETQRNKGNFPGRFSGRQFSNSRSEMNVSTLELGDSALYLCASSPSSHSGNTIYFGEGSWLTVV.

The chain combines TRBV27 with TRBJ2-3, with TRBD2 as a possible D gene (6 bases). The CDR3 consists of 14 residues. V gave up 4 bases and J gave up 2 bases, with 10 bases separating them. Germline CDR1 MNHEY, CDR2 SMNVEV (reference sequence). CDR3 in DNA: TGTGCCAGCAGTTGGGGGGATGACACAGATACGCAGTATTTT. The encoded protein is CASSWGDDTDTQYF.

This sequence joins TRBV7-2 and TRBJ2-7; the match to TRBD2 covers 7 bases. After removal of 2 bases from V and 5 bases from J, the junction contained 6 bases not matched to a gene. The CDR3 is 14 amino acids. CDR1 is SGHTA and CDR2 is FQGNSA in the germline V gene. CDR3 DNA sequence: TGTGCCAGCAGCTTAATGGGAGGGCGGGACGAGCAGTACTTC. This translates into CASSLMGGRDEQYF.

This clone has a single count. The chain carries TRBV12-3 or TRBV12-4 and TRBJ1-1; the D is unclear. V lost 6 bases, J lost 0 bases, and 5 bases lay in between. The CDR3 contains 12 residues. The CDR3: CASSRVNTEAFF. CDR3 nucleotide sequence: TGTGCCAGCAGCCGGGTGAACACTGAAGCTTTCTTT.

The genes are TRBV12-5 and TRBJ2-3; TRBD2 matches 9 bases. CDR3 size: 15 residues. The junction had 9 bases not matched to a gene; V was cut back by 5 bases and J by 6 bases. The germline CDR1 and CDR2 sequences are LGHNT and FRNRAP. CDR3 nucleotide sequence: TGTGCTAGTGGTGTAGGAGCGGGGGGTCGGGATACGCAGTATTTT. Amino acid sequence: CASGVGAGGRDTQYF.

This chain links TRBV12-3 or TRBV12-4 with TRBJ1-3, with D unresolved. V shed 4 bases and J shed 7 bases, with 5 bases lying between them. The CDR3 consists of 11 residues. In nucleotides, the CDR3 is TGTGCCAGCAGTTGGGCGAACACCATATATTTT. The encoded protein is CASSWANTIYF.

The chain uses TRBV6-5 and TRBJ1-1, with TRBD1 as a possible D gene (5 bases). The CDR3 extends over 13 amino acids. Germline values: CDR1 MNHEY, CDR2 SVGAGI. Trimming took off 2 bases at V and 8 bases at J, with 12 bases between the two ends. The CDR3 sequence: CASSYDRAIEAFF. The CDR3 bases are TGTGCCAGCAGTTACGACAGAGCCATAGAAGCTTTCTTT.

V and J are TRBV10-3 and TRBJ1-1; D may be TRBD1 (5 bases). Trimming removed 10 bases from V and 1 base from J, with 13 bases in between. Germline V gene data show CDR1 as ENHRY and CDR2 as SYGVKD. The CDR3 has 13 amino acids. In nucleotides, the CDR3 is TGTGCCAGTTCGGCCGACAGGAACACTGAAGCTTTCTTT. Its translation is CASSADRNTEAFF.

This sequence joins TRBV28 and TRBJ1-2, with a possible D match to TRBD1 (5 bases). CDR3 length: 17 amino acids. Germline loops: CDR1 MDHEN, CDR2 SYDVKM. V was trimmed by 7 bases and J by 0 bases, leaving 21 bases between them. The CDR3 protein is CASTPGRRRRANYGYTF. CDR3 in DNA: TGTGCCAGCACCCCAGGGCGCCGCAGGCGAGCTAACTATGGCTACACCTTC.

Only one count was recorded for this clone. This chain connects TRBV13 to TRBJ2-7, with 10 positions matching TRBD1. The CDR3 is made up of 14 amino acids. The germline CDR1 and CDR2 sequences are PRHDT and FYEKMQ (reference sequence). Germline trimming cut 3 bases from V and 6 bases from J; bases unmatched to any gene: 5. The CDR3 here is CASSFGTGVGEQYF. CDR3 bases: TGTGCCAGCAGCTTCGGGACAGGGGTTGGCGAGCAGTACTTC.